The text below deals with one T cell receptor (beta chain). Antigen specificity is unknown. One junction end does not reproduce the germline sequence, and a read error may be involved. Regions amplified from RNA transcripts were the TCR beta CDR3 regions. RT-PCR in the first round (using the HTBI primer set) targeted the TCR CDR3. One entry per CDR3 protein results from TCRdb running MiXCR on the multiplex PCR reads. The data contain approximately 100,000 distinct CDR3 sequences, around 50% of them seen just once; the ten biggest clones take up about 25%. The data belong to a study of T cells in Graves' hyperthyroidism and ophthalmopathy. At the level of the study: Peripheral blood was taken when the disease was first diagnosed, before any treatment began.

Points from the study as a whole: Blood shared most expanded thyroid clonotypes above 0.001.

From germline, CDR1 is LNHNV and CDR2 YYDKDF (reference sequence). This CDR3 is built from 15 residues. This receptor was obtained from a man aged 35-49 years with Graves' hyperthyroidism. Sequenced input: blood. The gene calls are TRBV15 and TRBJ2-6, with D possibly being TRBD1 (5 bases). The CDR3: CAASRDLIQGDTEAF. Here the CDR3 DNA reads TGTGCCGCCAGCAGAGATCTGATCCAGGGCGACACTGAAGCTTTC.